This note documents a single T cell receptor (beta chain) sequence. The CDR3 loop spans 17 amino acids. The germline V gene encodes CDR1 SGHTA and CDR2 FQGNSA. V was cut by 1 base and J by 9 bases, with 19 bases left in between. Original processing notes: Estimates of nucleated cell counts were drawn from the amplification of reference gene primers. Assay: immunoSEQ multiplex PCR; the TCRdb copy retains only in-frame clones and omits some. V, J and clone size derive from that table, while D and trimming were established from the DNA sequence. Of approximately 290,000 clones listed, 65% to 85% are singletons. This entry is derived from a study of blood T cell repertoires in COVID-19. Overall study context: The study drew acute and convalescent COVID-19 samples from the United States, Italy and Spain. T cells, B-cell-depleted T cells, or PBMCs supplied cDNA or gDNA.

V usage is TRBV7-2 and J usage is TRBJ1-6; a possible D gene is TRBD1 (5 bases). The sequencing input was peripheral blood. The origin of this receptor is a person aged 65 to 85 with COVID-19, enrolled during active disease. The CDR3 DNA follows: TGTGCCAGCAGCTTAGGGTCTACGCAGGGTTGGGGTTCACCCCTCCACTTT. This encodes CASSLGSTQGWGSPLHF.